The clone carrying this T cell receptor beta chain occurred once. No antigen is known for it. The germline gene is not matched at one end of the junction; a read error may be the cause. Noted treatment: about 20 received Ad26.COV2.S at low or high dose, single or two shots; about 5 received placebo; per-sample allocation not given. Collection of the samples took place on day 63 after the first injection of vaccine or placebo. Spike of the Wuhan-strain SARS-CoV-2 was expressed by an Ad26 vector, which formed the vaccine. Assay used: immunoSEQ multiplex PCR; TCRdb lists only in-frame clones, some missing. The sample includes 300,000 to 500,000 clones, more than 85% seen only once; the top ten take approximately 3.7%. These data are taken from a study of Ad26.COV2.S vaccination and SARS-CoV-2 variants. The study, taken as a whole, reports: The authors reported substantial breadth in spike-specific CD8+ and CD4+ T cell responses after vaccination. The study found higher spike-specific TCR breadth in vaccine than placebo recipients.

CDR3 length equals 13 residues. Germline V gene data show CDR1 as ENHRY and CDR2 as SYGVKD. Sequencing was performed on peripheral blood, taken in a trial of Ad26.COV2.S vaccine versus placebo. This sequence originates from a person between 18 and 65 years old who received the Ad26.COV2.S COVID-19 vaccine or a placebo. This rearrangement joins TRBV10-3 to TRBJ1-2, with a weak D call TRBD1 (5 bases). The CDR3 DNA reads TGTGCCATCAGGGAGTCCTCGACAGCTGGCTACACCTTC. Encoded protein: CAIRESSTAGYTF.